This T cell receptor beta chain is drawn from a study of CD8 T cells in ankylosing spondylitis. The table lists this clonotype with a few counts. Its antigen is unknown. Using its own MiXCR run on the 5' RACE reads, TCRdb lists one record per CDR3 protein. The table includes around 280,000 distinct CDR3 sequences, 20% detected once. Findings and limits, study-wide: A CD8+ phenotype characterized the disease-linked clones, which were relatively rare in peripheral blood. Significantly higher representation of disease-linked clones was reported for matched ankylosing spondylitis synovial fluid. A TCR beta motif made of under 10 highly homologous variants seemed typical of ankylosing spondylitis blood.

The sample consisted of blood, either unsorted or a sorted T cell fraction (not recorded which). The origin of this receptor is a male donor with ankylosing spondylitis or in good health (not recorded which).

This chain's CDR3 is CASTTSGGPTDTQYF. The CDR3 DNA reads TGTGCCAGCACCACTTCGGGGGGCCCCACAGATACGCAGTATTTT. J is TRBJ2-3 and V is TRBV27; TRBD2 might be the D (7 bases). The CDR3 runs 15 residues. Germline V gene lookup returns CDR1 MNHEY and CDR2 SMNVEV (reference sequence). V was cut by 7 bases and J by 2 bases, with 16 bases left in between.